This paragraph reports one TCR beta chain. It has no known antigen specificity. No base-level quality is on record; no much larger clone is a single base apart. This record belongs to a study of blood T cell repertoires in COVID-19 (dated by TCRdb to the early 2020s). As for the study more broadly: For ImmuneRACE Cohort 3, a participant was defined as recovered based on two consecutive negative NP/OP PCR tests, clearance by a healthcare professional, or resolution of symptoms. HLA class I and class II types, where available, came from metadata supplied by the sample provider rather than from assay-based typing. A de-identified subject ID, COVID-19 status, age in years and sex were almost always included in the sample metadata. Samples came from the ongoing ImmuneRACE study (first 160 participants) plus 1,254 subjects from 6 global collaborators. Subjects who had been exposed to COVID-19, were actively infected with it, or had recovered from it provided the deeply sampled blood TCRbeta repertoires that made up the dataset. The material from the prospective study consisted of cDNA or gDNA derived from T cells, B-cell-depleted T cells, or PBMCs. Samples from collaborators originated in the United States, Italy and Spain and spanned both the acute and convalescent phases of COVID-19. The repertoires were made available in a free public database intended to serve as a resource for research on the immune response to SARS-CoV-2. Here is what the overall study found, with its caveats: The quantity of clinical and demographic metadata differed by source and by participant and was supplied without curation.

Participants in the prospective study were aged about 18 to 95 years, lived in 20 to 30 United States geographic areas, and enrolled through a virtual design. Cohort assignment in the prospective study relied on participant-reported clinical history from a screening survey and a study questionnaire. In the prospective study, whole blood, serum and a nasopharyngeal or oropharyngeal swab were collected from each participant by mobile phlebotomists. Participants in the prospective study had the option to provide additional blood draws and questionnaires over a roughly 2-month period. Blood samples from the prospective study were shipped frozen or at room temperature prior to DNA extraction. The immunoSEQ Assay, a bias-controlled multiplex PCR, was used to amplify TCRbeta CDR3 regions from genomic DNA. Per the original workflow: Nucleated cell counts per sample were estimated from amplification of reference gene primers within the assay. To quantify the absolute abundance of each unique TCRbeta CDR3 rearrangement, sequence reads were collapsed and filtered. For each sample, productive Simpson clonality was calculated as the square root of Simpson's diversity index over productive rearrangements. TCRdb re-hosts the immuneACCESS table, in-frame sequences only. Its copies lack some clones; in the studies checked, an unresolved V gene accounts for under half of them, and the cause for the rest is not known. V and J calls and clone size are those listed in that table; D and trimming were worked out from the DNA. The sample profile shows approximately 190,000 clones; about 88% of them were found once. The ten largest clones capture approximately 25% of the sample.

Via the germline V gene, CDR1 is WSHSY and CDR2 SAAADI. The junction shows trimming of 3 bases on V and 2 bases on J, plus 7 bases between the germline ends. The CDR3 spans 13 residues, from the cysteine through the phenylalanine. The sequence is cut down to CDR3 DNA, 39 bases in frame from base 1. The receptor chain draws on TRBV10-2 and TRBJ1-1; no D gene is confidently identified. The sample consisted of PBMCs or T cells enriched from blood (not recorded which). This receptor was obtained from a woman aged 40 to 55 in a cohort exposed to, infected with or recovered from COVID-19 (not recorded which). The DNA sequence reads TGCGCCAGCAGTGATGGGCTTAACACTGAAGCTTTCTTT. Translated, it gives CASSDGLNTEAFF.